These 14 T cell receptor beta chains were all obtained from the same sample, sequenced in a study of regulatory and conventional T cells in RAG deficiency. Conventional CD4+ T cells were sorted from blood as CD25-low CD127-high cells. Assay: immunoSEQ multiplex PCR; the TCRdb copy retains only in-frame clones and omits some. The profile shows 29,000 or so clones, nearly 95% of them singletons. In addition, the sample was reused for a study of regulatory T cells. That investigation notes: The primer mix had 52 TRBV and 13 TRBJ primers.

Sequencing input: CD25- CD4+ T cells sorted from blood. The receptors originated from a human donor in good health.

The chain recombines TRBV19 with TRBJ1-3; no reliable D call. Between the trimmed V and J ends, which lost 6 bases and 0 bases, there was a span of 12 bases. Germline CDR1 LNHDA, CDR2 SQIVND (reference sequence). The CDR3 totals 15 residues. The DNA for the CDR3 is TGTGCCAGTAGCACCGCGGGGAGCTCTGGAAACACCATATATTTT. Encoded protein: CASSTAGSSGNTIYF.

V gene TRBV5-1 combines with J gene TRBJ2-2; 9 bases map to TRBD1. The length of the CDR3 is 16 residues. CDR1 is SGHRS and CDR2 is YFSETQ in the germline V gene. Trimming removed 2 bases from V and 3 bases from J; junction bases left unmatched: 5. CDR3 residues: CASSFLTGGDTGELFF. CDR3 nucleotide sequence: TGCGCCAGCAGCTTCCTGACAGGGGGGGACACCGGGGAGCTGTTTTTT.

Concerning this clone itself: The junction and the germline gene differ at one end; a read error may be behind it. This chain joins TRBV6-6 and TRBJ2-1, with TRBD2 as a possible D gene (7 bases). The length of the CDR3 is 13 residues. CDR1 and CDR2 (germline): MNHNY, SVGAGI (reference sequence). DNA for the CDR3: TGTGCCAGCAGTTACTCTTCGGGGGGCGAGTATCTCTTC. Protein: CASSYSSGGEYLF.

V gene TRBV11-2 combines with J gene TRBJ2-2, with D possibly matching TRBD1 (5 bases). The CDR3 totals 15 residues. Germline V gene sequence: CDR1 SGHAT, CDR2 FQNNGV. Trimming removed 3 bases from V and 1 base from J, with 9 bases in between. CDR3 sequence reads: CASSLGLLNTGELFF. The CDR3 DNA sequence: TGTGCCAGCAGCTTGGGGCTCCTGAACACCGGGGAGCTGTTTTTT.

This chain joins TRBV28 and TRBJ1-4, with 7 bases lining up with TRBD1. V gave up 6 bases and J gave up 3 bases; unmatched junction bases: 7. The CDR3 runs to 15 residues. Germline CDR1 and CDR2: MDHEN and SYDVKM. CDR3 region: CASRLDRVSNEKLFF. The DNA for the CDR3 is TGTGCCAGCAGACTCGACAGGGTTTCTAATGAAAAACTGTTTTTT.

The gene calls are TRBV4-2 and TRBJ2-7; TRBD2 matches 7 bases. Germline V gives CDR1 LGHNA, CDR2 YNFKEQ. J was trimmed by 0 bases and V by 0 bases; bases with no gene match: 5. The length of the CDR3 is 16 residues. DNA of the CDR3: TGTGCCAGCAGCCAAGATTGGCGGGGGATCTCCTACGAGCAGTACTTC. Protein: CASSQDWRGISYEQYF.

The gene calls are TRBV7-3 and TRBJ2-1, with D unresolved. CDR3 length: 13 residues. Per germline, CDR1 SGHTA and CDR2 FQGTGA. Trimming left V 2 bases short and J 4 bases short, with 6 bases between. The CDR3 here is CASSLGQYNEQFF. Written as DNA, the CDR3 is TGTGCCAGCAGCTTAGGGCAGTACAATGAGCAGTTCTTC.

This sequence joins TRBV2 and TRBJ2-6, with TRBD2 matching over 10 bases. Germline values: CDR1 SNHLY, CDR2 FYNNEI. The CDR3 is 18 residues long. Trimming took 3 bases from V and 0 from J; bases not matched to a gene: 5. The CDR3 is CASSDLAGALSGANVLTF. CDR3 in DNA: TGTGCCAGCAGTGACCTAGCGGGGGCCCTCTCTGGGGCCAACGTCCTGACTTTC. The full variable domain, rest sourced from reference TRBV2 and TRBJ2-6, is EPEVTQTPSHQVTQMGQEVILRCVPISNHLYFYWYRQILGQKVEFLVSFYNNEISEKSEIFDDQFSVERPDGSNFTLKIRSTKLEDSAMYFCASSDLAGALSGANVLTFGAGSRLTVL.

This chain connects TRBV6-1 to TRBJ2-5; tentative D call: TRBD1 (6 bases). V was trimmed by 8 bases and J by 1 base, leaving 17 bases between them. In germline, CDR1 is MNHNS, CDR2 SASEGT. The CDR3 consists of 15 residues. The CDR3 loop is CASSWSRGPQETQYF. The CDR3 DNA is TGTGCCAGCTCTTGGTCCAGGGGACCCCAAGAGACCCAGTACTTC.

As DNA, the CDR3 is TGTGCCAGCAGTAAGGGAGTAAACACTGAAGCTTTCTTT. This translates into CASSKGVNTEAFF. This chain uses TRBV7-3 with TRBJ1-1; D gene ambiguous. The CDR3 has 13 residues. Trimming removed 6 bases at V and 2 bases at J, with 10 bases between. Germline V gene sequence: CDR1 SGHTA, CDR2 FQGTGA.

The chain is built from TRBV13 and TRBJ1-4; a possible D gene is TRBD1 (6 bases). Germline V gene data show CDR1 as PRHDT and CDR2 as FYEKMQ (reference sequence). The CDR3 totals 20 residues. Trimming stripped 1 base from V and 7 bases from J, with 28 bases between. CDR3 in amino acids: CASSLVGRRGGSPPVEKLFF. The CDR3, as DNA: TGTGCCAGCAGCTTAGTTGGCCGAAGGGGGGGTTCCCCTCCAGTTGAAAAACTGTTTTTT.

J is TRBJ2-3 and V is TRBV6-5; a weak D match, TRBD2 (6 bases). CDR1 and CDR2 (germline): MNHEY, SVGAGI. V lost 2 bases and J lost 3, with 12 bases in between. CDR3 length: 15 residues. The CDR3 DNA follows: TGTGCCAGCAGTTACGTTCCTGCGGGGACAGATACGCAGTATTTT. This sequence encodes CASSYVPAGTDTQYF.

The rearrangement uses TRBV19 and TRBJ2-2; the D is unclear. V lost 8 bases and J lost 0, with 7 bases in between. Germline V gene sequence: CDR1 LNHDA, CDR2 SQIVND (reference sequence). The CDR3 is made up of 13 amino acids. The CDR3 spells CASYDTNTGELFF. CDR3 nucleotides: TGTGCCAGTTATGACACGAACACCGGGGAGCTGTTTTTT.

The chain joins TRBV6-1 to TRBJ2-7; TRBD1 matches at 7 bases. This CDR3 comprises 13 residues. V trimming: 10 bases; J trimming: 1 base; junction bases outside the gene matches: 7. CDR1 and CDR2 (germline): MNHNS, SASEGT. CDR3 sequence (DNA): TGTGCCACCTTAGGGGGCAGGTCCTACGAGCAGTACTTC. This sequence encodes CATLGGRSYEQYF.